The subject of this entry is one TCR beta chain. This clonotype has a count of ten or more. Its antigen is currently not known. Base qualities are missing; no much larger clone stands one base away. The method was PCR. Instrument on record: Illumina HiSeq 2500. Molecular barcoding was employed in the preparation of TCR libraries, with unique molecular identifiers being used to normalize TCRbeta repertoire quantification. The raw public data were reprocessed by TCRdb itself: fastp quality trimming at Q25, MiXCR clonotype calling, in-frame beta chains only. Merged by CDR3 protein, the rows form single entries marked with the most common genes and DNA. The sample data list approximately 500,000 distinct CDR3 sequences, and roughly a tenth of these were observed just once. The ten largest clones add up to 2% to 2.5% of the sample. The sample comes from a study of T-cell reconstitution after alpha-beta-depleted transplantation in children (dated by TCRdb to about 2016). Background on the whole study: T-cell immune reconstitution after TCRalphabeta/CD19-depleted allogeneic hematopoietic cell transplantation in children was quantitatively tracked in the study by means of TCR repertoire profiling. General conclusions and limits of the study: In some patients, the high TCRbeta diversity seen at day 60 was put down to recipient T cells and intrathymic progenitors that had survived conditioning. The apparently early alphabetaT-cell count recovery about two months after transplant was reportedly dependent on only several hundred rapidly expanded clones derived from non-depleted graft cells. Over subsequent months, a decline in hyperexpanded clone frequencies was noted, and after one year, T-cell counts and TCRbeta diversity were mostly ascribed to newly produced T cells.

The treatment or condition tag for this specimen amounts to: allogeneic hematopoietic cell transplantation with graft depleted of TCRalphabeta T cells and CD19 B cells. Transplant recipients were children who received TCRalphabeta/CD19-depleted allogeneic hematopoietic cell grafts. The sequence was collected from a child younger than 10 with inherited bone marrow failure, due to receive a stem cell transplant. Sequenced material: PBMCs, taken before TCRalphabeta/CD19-depleted stem cell transplant.

The DNA reads as follows: TGTGCCAGCAGTTACCTATCGACAGGGGGAGAAGCTTTCTTT. Its protein product is CASSYLSTGGEAFF. Recombination connected TRBV6-2 or TRBV6-3 to TRBJ1-1, with TRBD1 identical over 9 junction bases. Looking up the germline V gene yields CDR1 MNHEY and CDR2 SVGEGT. The CDR3 has 14 amino acids, counting the end cysteine and phenylalanine. Of the read, only the CDR3 DNA is kept; its 42 bases are in frame from base 1. The V end gives up 2 bases and the J end 8 bases, leaving 6 bases in the junction not matched to a gene.